The 10 T cell receptor beta chains below were found in one sample sequenced in a study of T cell responses to AZD1222 COVID-19 vaccine. Only in-frame clones appear in the TCRdb table, and some are missing; sequencing was by immunoSEQ multiplex PCR. The sample has 120,000 or so clones, roughly 92% seen once. The sequencing used peripheral blood, collected 28 days after the second AZD1222 dose. The receptors derive from an adult who received the AZD1222 COVID-19 vaccine.

The J gene is TRBJ1-5, the V gene TRBV19; D uncertain. V was clipped by 3 bases and J by 4 bases, with 7 bases between them. From germline, CDR1 is LNHDA and CDR2 SQIVND (reference sequence). The CDR3 extends over 13 amino acids. The CDR3 coding sequence is TGTGCCAGTAGTATGTCAGGTAATCAGCCCCAGCATTTT. It is translated as CASSMSGNQPQHF.

The rearrangement links TRBV5-4 to TRBJ2-5, with TRBD2 identical over 9 bases. This CDR3 has 16 residues. The V and J ends lost 3 bases and 5 bases, in that order; junction bases with no gene match: 11. From germline, CDR1 is SGHNT and CDR2 YYREEE (reference sequence). In DNA form, the CDR3 reads TGTGCCAGCAGCTGGGGCGGGGGGGCCGGTTCGGAGACCCAGTACTTC. It specifies CASSWGGGAGSETQYF.

The chain employs TRBV15 and TRBJ2-7, with 8 bases aligning to TRBD1. The CDR3 consists of 15 residues. CDR1 is LNHNV, CDR2 YYDKDF, per germline (reference sequence). J lost 0 bases, V lost 0 bases, and 1 base had no gene match. The CDR3 DNA reads as TGTGCCACCAGCAGAGATGGACAGGGCTCCTACGAGCAGTACTTC. Its protein product is CATSRDGQGSYEQYF.

The rearrangement uses TRBV5-4 and TRBJ2-1, with D unclear. The CDR3 runs to 14 residues. Germline V gene lookup returns CDR1 SGHNT and CDR2 YYREEE (reference sequence). Trimming took off 0 bases at V and 6 bases at J, with 10 bases between the two ends. In DNA, the CDR3 is TGTGCCAGCAGCTTGGAAGGCGGCCTCAATGAGCAGTTCTTC. Translated: CASSLEGGLNEQFF.

This clone was detected only a few times. The rearrangement joins TRBV6-2 or TRBV6-3 to TRBJ1-5; 9 nucleotides match TRBD1. CDR1 is MNHEY and CDR2 is SVGEGT in the germline V gene. V lost 0 bases, J lost 3 bases, and 3 bases stayed unmatched. CDR3 length equals 16 residues. The CDR3 loop is CASSYSGTGFNQPQHF. The CDR3 region has the DNA TGTGCCAGCAGTTACTCAGGGACAGGGTTCAATCAGCCCCAGCATTTT.

This chain links TRBV10-1 with TRBJ2-2; D may match TRBD1 or TRBD2 (5 bases each). This CDR3 spans 17 amino acids. Trimming removed 1 base from V and 4 bases from J, with 16 bases in between. Germline values: CDR1 WNHNN, CDR2 SYGVQD (reference sequence). The CDR3 region has the DNA TGCGCCAGCAGTGAGTTGGGACGTCTAGCCCCCACCGGGGAGCTGTTTTTT. Its translation is CASSELGRLAPTGELFF.

The V call is TRBV11-2, the J call TRBJ2-5, with D perhaps assigned TRBD1 or TRBD2 (6 bases each). V lost 4 bases to trimming and J lost 5 bases, with 8 bases between them. Germline V CDR1 and CDR2: SGHAT, FQNNGV. The CDR3 spans 12 residues. The CDR3 DNA sequence: TGTGCCAGCAGCTGGGGGGCCGAGACCCAGTACTTC. Protein product: CASSWGAETQYF.

This rearrangement joins TRBV5-6 to TRBJ1-6; D uncertain. Trimming left V 0 bases short and J 8 bases short, with 6 bases between. CDR3 length: 13 amino acids. Looked up from germline, CDR1 is SGHDT and CDR2 is YYEEEE. CDR3 sequence: CASSLVRDSPLHF. CDR3 nucleotides: TGTGCCAGCAGCTTGGTTCGGGATTCACCCCTCCACTTT.

V and J are TRBV9 and TRBJ2-5; 8 bases agree with TRBD2. Per the germline V gene, CDR1 is SGDLS and CDR2 is YYNGEE. V lost 2 bases to trimming and J lost 1 base; unmatched junction nucleotides: 7. The CDR3 spans 16 residues. CDR3 sequence: CASSVQGGGFQETQYF. In nucleotides, the CDR3 is TGTGCCAGCAGCGTTCAAGGCGGGGGGTTCCAAGAGACCCAGTACTTC.

J is TRBJ2-5 and V is TRBV29-1, with D unresolved. Per germline, CDR1 SQVTM and CDR2 ANQGSEA. Trimming cost V 6 bases and J 6 bases, with 14 bases left between them. The CDR3 consists of 12 residues. The CDR3 here is CSVLEVGQTQYF. CDR3 nucleotide sequence: TGCAGCGTCTTAGAGGTCGGACAGACCCAGTACTTC. The complete variable domain, with remaining parts taken from reference TRBV29-1 and TRBJ2-5, reads SAVISQKPSRDICQRGTSLTIQCQVDSQVTMMFWYRQQPGQSLTLIATANQGSEATYESGFVIDKFPISRPNLTFSTLTVSNMSPEDSSIYLCSVLEVGQTQYFGPGTRLLVL.